These 28 T cell receptor beta chains were sequenced from one sample in a study of shared clonotypes between healthy human individuals. The table came from immunoSEQ multiplex PCR; TCRdb's copy has only in-frame clones and leaves some out. The sample includes roughly 1,000,000 clones, roughly 74% of them seen just once. Sequenced input: memory CD4+ T cells from PBMCs. Noted subset: CD45RA-negative fraction. These receptors were obtained from a man aged 18 to 29 in good health. Some clones in this sample may be carry-over from other donors' samples.

The chain has TRBV23-1 and TRBJ1-5; D is undetermined. TRBV23-1 qualifies as an ORF whose function is uncertain. CDR3 length: 14 residues. V lost 3 bases, J lost 6 bases, and 12 bases lay in between. CDR3 nucleotides: TGCGCCAGCAGTCAGGGTTCTCGCGGTCAGCCCCAGCATTTT. Amino acid sequence: CASSQGSRGQPQHF.

The chain has TRBV6-4 and TRBJ2-2, with D tentatively TRBD2 (6 bases). Germline CDR1 MRHNA, CDR2 SNTAGT. The CDR3 has 13 residues. Between the trimmed V and J ends, which lost 4 bases and 5 bases, there was a span of 8 bases. CDR3 DNA sequence: TGTGCCAGCAGTGCCGGGGGTACCGGGGAGCTGTTTTTT. It specifies CASSAGGTGELFF.

The rearrangement links TRBV7-3 to TRBJ2-7, with 8 bases lining up with TRBD1. In germline, CDR1 is SGHTA, CDR2 FQGTGA. Unmatched junction bases numbered 4, after V lost 3 bases and J lost 0 bases. This CDR3 region has 15 residues. CDR3 region: CASSLGTGLSYEQYF. The CDR3 DNA sequence: TGTGCCAGCAGCTTGGGGACAGGCCTCTCCTACGAGCAGTACTTC.

The V gene is TRBV7-8, the J gene TRBJ1-3; D remains unclear. The CDR3 sequence is 14 residues long. V was shortened by 3 bases and J by 0 bases, with 6 bases between the two germline ends. The germline gives CDR1 SGHVS, CDR2 FQNEAQ. CDR3 amino acids: CASSFGSSGNTIYF. CDR3 DNA: TGTGCCAGCAGCTTCGGCTCCTCTGGAAACACCATATATTTT.

The rearrangement links TRBV5-1 to TRBJ2-5; D perhaps matches TRBD1 (5 bases). The CDR3 length is 15 residues. The V gene lost 2 bases and the J gene lost 1 base, with 12 bases spanning the gap. Germline CDR1 and CDR2: SGHRS and YFSETQ. The DNA of the CDR3 is TGCGCCAGCAGCTTTAGTTTGACAGTCCAAGAGACCCAGTACTTC. Translation gives CASSFSLTVQETQYF.

The chain recombines TRBV18 with TRBJ2-7, with D perhaps matching TRBD2 (6 bases). The CDR3 has 17 residues. Germline CDR1 and CDR2: KGHSH and LQKENI. The V end was cut by 6 bases, the J end by 1 base, with 22 bases between. CDR3 sequence reads: CASSALVSTRGSYEQYF. The CDR3 DNA sequence: TGTGCCAGCTCGGCCCTCGTTAGTACCCGGGGGTCCTACGAGCAGTACTTC.

The chain uses TRBV11-2 and TRBJ2-5; TRBD1 might be the D (5 bases). V was shortened by 3 bases and J by 3 bases, with 11 bases between the two germline ends. The CDR3 contains 14 residues. CDR1 is SGHAT and CDR2 is FQNNGV in the germline V gene. The CDR3 DNA follows: TGTGCCAGCAGCTTGGGGCACGGAGAAGAGACCCAGTACTTC. Translated, it gives CASSLGHGEETQYF.

The CDR3: CASRLQGFSEQYF. The CDR3 DNA sequence: TGTGCCAGCAGGCTCCAGGGGTTCAGCGAGCAGTACTTC. The chain joins TRBV6-5 to TRBJ2-7; D perhaps matches TRBD1 (6 bases). This CDR3 contains 13 residues. Germline lookup yields CDR1 MNHEY and CDR2 SVGAGI. V lost 6 bases and J 6 bases, leaving 15 bases between the germline ends.

This clone showed up just a few times. J is TRBJ2-2 and V is TRBV28; a weak D match, TRBD1 (7 bases). The CDR3 sequence is 15 residues long. The V and J ends lost 7 bases and 3 bases respectively, with 15 bases between them. Germline values: CDR1 MDHEN, CDR2 SYDVKM. CDR3 in amino acids: CASIGGGADTGELFF. The CDR3 DNA reads as TGTGCCAGCATTGGAGGGGGCGCCGACACCGGGGAGCTGTTTTTT.

The table lists this clone with many counts. The same CDR3 is also encoded by other DNA sequences in this sample. The rearrangement joins TRBV29-1 to TRBJ1-1; D is unresolved. The germline gives CDR1 SQVTM, CDR2 ANQGSEA. V lost 2 bases, J lost 1 base, and 11 bases lay in between. The CDR3 is 14 amino acids. CDR3 sequence: CSVETGSGNTEAFF. DNA of the CDR3: TGCAGCGTTGAAACCGGCTCGGGGAACACTGAAGCTTTCTTT.

The chain couples TRBV6-1 to TRBJ1-5, with D possibly TRBD1 on 5 matching bases. The CDR3 sequence is 14 residues long. The germline V and J ends were trimmed by 4 bases and 7 bases, with 14 bases remaining between them. CDR1 and CDR2 (germline): MNHNS, SASEGT. The CDR3 DNA follows: TGTGCCAGCAGTGCCCAGGGATCATGGCAGCCCCAGCATTTT. It is translated as CASSAQGSWQPQHF.

The gene calls are TRBV6-1 and TRBJ2-7; D may correspond to TRBD1 or TRBD2 (5 bases each). V lost 5 bases to trimming and J lost 7 bases, with 15 bases between them. This CDR3 has 13 amino acids. CDR1 and CDR2 from the germline V gene are MNHNS and SASEGT. The CDR3 nucleotides are TGTGCCAGCAGTCTCATATTCGAGGGGGAGCAGTACTTC. It codes for CASSLIFEGEQYF.

The rearrangement links TRBV7-9 to TRBJ2-1, with D perhaps TRBD1 (6 bases). Germline CDR1 SEHNR, CDR2 FQNEAQ (reference sequence). V was clipped by 7 bases and J by 3 bases, with 16 bases between them. CDR3 length: 15 residues. The CDR3 DNA follows: TGTGCCAGCACCCCCGGGACATATTTCTACAATGAGCAGTTCTTC. Translated, it gives CASTPGTYFYNEQFF. The variable domain in full, completed from reference TRBV7-9 and TRBJ2-1, reads DTGVSQNPRHKITKRGQNVTFRCDPISEHNRLYWYRQTLGQGPEFLTYFQNEAQLEKSRLLSDRFSAERPKGSFSTLEIQRTEQGDSAMYLCASTPGTYFYNEQFFGPGTRLTVL.

V and J are TRBV28 and TRBJ2-7, with 8 bases that match TRBD1. Germline assignment: CDR1 MDHEN and CDR2 SYDVKM. This CDR3 comprises 15 residues. With 2 bases clipped from V and 0 bases from J, the junction kept 3 bases outside the gene matches. The DNA of the CDR3 is TGTGCCAGCAGTTTACCCGGACAGGGCTCCTACGAGCAGTACTTC. Translated, it gives CASSLPGQGSYEQYF.

The V and J genes are TRBV19 and TRBJ2-1; 9 bases are shared with TRBD2. The trim removed 3 bases at V and 7 bases at J, leaving 10 bases unmatched. This CDR3 is 16 amino acids long. CDR1 and CDR2 (germline): LNHDA, SQIVND (reference sequence). The CDR3 sequence is CASSIPLAGKGNEQFF. CDR3 in DNA: TGTGCCAGTAGTATTCCTCTAGCGGGGAAGGGGAATGAGCAGTTCTTC.

V and J are TRBV28 and TRBJ2-7; D might be TRBD1 or TRBD2, each matching 5 bases. Deletions cut 5 bases from V and 4 bases from J, with 21 bases between. The CDR3 consists of 16 residues. Germline values: CDR1 MDHEN, CDR2 SYDVKM. The CDR3 loop is CASSTSGAVGVYEQYF. The CDR3 DNA reads as TGTGCCAGCAGTACATCTGGGGCAGTGGGGGTGTACGAGCAGTACTTC.

The chain uses TRBV2 and TRBJ1-4, with TRBD1 matching over 9 bases. Germline CDR1 is SNHLY and CDR2 is FYNNEI. This CDR3 is built from 12 residues. V was clipped by 6 bases and J by 14 bases; unmatched bases: 7. Written as DNA, the CDR3 is TGTGCCAGCAGGGAACAGGGGGCAGGGCTGTTTTTT. Its protein product is CASREQGAGLFF.

The chain links TRBV19 to TRBJ2-3; 9 nucleotides agree with TRBD2. CDR1 is LNHDA and CDR2 is SQIVND in the germline V gene (reference sequence). V was clipped by 6 bases and J by 2 bases; unmatched bases: 6. The CDR3 length is 15 residues. The CDR3 loop reads CASRRGGIFTDTQYF. In DNA, the CDR3 is TGTGCCAGTAGGCGGGGGGGGATTTTCACAGATACGCAGTATTTT. Using reference TRBV19 and TRBJ2-3 for the parts outside the CDR3, the full variable domain is DGGITQSPKYLFRKEGQNVTLSCEQNLNHDAMYWYRQDPGQGLRLIYYSQIVNDFQKGDIAEGYSVSREKKESFPLTVTSAQKNPTAFYLCASRRGGIFTDTQYFGPGTRLTVL.

The chain joins TRBV29-1 to TRBJ1-6; 9 nucleotides agree with TRBD1. This CDR3 contains 14 residues. Germline-derived CDR1 and CDR2 are SQVTM and ANQGSEA. V gave up 6 bases and J gave up 8 bases; unmatched junction bases: 8. CDR3 sequence (DNA): TGCAGCGTCGCACTGGGACAGGGAGATTCACCCCTCCACTTT. It specifies CSVALGQGDSPLHF.

In this sample, this clone turned up many times. The chain employs TRBV4-3 and TRBJ2-1, with TRBD2 identical over 8 bases. Germline-derived CDR1 and CDR2 are LGHNA and YSLEER. V was clipped by 5 bases and J by 7 bases; unmatched bases: 13. The CDR3 is made up of 16 amino acids. CDR3 protein: CASSEKLLAGKNEQFF. The DNA of the CDR3 is TGCGCCAGCAGCGAGAAACTTCTAGCGGGTAAAAATGAGCAGTTCTTC.

Points on this clone: Other nucleotide sequences in the sample specify the same CDR3. The chain carries TRBV7-8 and TRBJ2-5; D is perhaps TRBD2 (5 bases). TRBJ2-7 matches the DNA end more closely, so the J call is doubtful. Germline V lookup: CDR1 SGHVS, CDR2 FQNEAQ. CDR3 size: 16 residues. The CDR3 region is CASSSRQRTLAYEQYF. The CDR3, as DNA: TGTGCCAGCAGCTCCCGCCAGCGGACGTTGGCCTACGAGCAGTACTTC.

The sample holds one count of this clone. V and J are TRBV11-2 and TRBJ1-4; D gene unclear. Trimming took off 5 bases at V and 12 bases at J, with 13 bases between the two ends. Germline CDR1 reads SGHAT; CDR2 reads FQNNGV. This CDR3 contains 12 residues. CDR3 sequence (DNA): TGTGCCAGCAGCCAATGGGATTCGGAACTGTTTTTT. This encodes CASSQWDSELFF.

The chain couples TRBV29-1 to TRBJ1-1, with TRBD1 matching 7 bases. Germline CDR1 and CDR2: SQVTM and ANQGSEA. This CDR3 spans 14 amino acids. The J segment lost 3 bases and the V segment lost 6 bases, leaving 10 bases of the junction unmatched. This CDR3 reads CSVLGVTGYTEAFF. CDR3 DNA sequence: TGCAGCGTCCTTGGGGTGACAGGGTACACTGAAGCTTTCTTT.

This chain connects TRBV11-2 to TRBJ2-2; TRBD1 or TRBD2 may be the D gene (6 bases each). CDR3 length equals 17 residues. Deletions cut 4 bases from V and 2 bases from J, with 17 bases between. Germline CDR1 is SGHAT and CDR2 is FQNNGV. CDR3 bases: TGTGCCAGCAGCTCAAAAGCCGGGGGCGGTAACACCGGGGAGCTGTTTTTT. It encodes CASSSKAGGGNTGELFF. Full variable domain (missing parts from reference TRBV11-2 and TRBJ2-2): EAGVAQSPRYKIIEKRQSVAFWCNPISGHATLYWYQQILGQGPKLLIQFQNNGVVDDSQLPKDRFSAERLKGVDSTLKIQPAKLEDSAVYLCASSSKAGGGNTGELFFGEGSRLTVL.

This chain links TRBV11-2 with TRBJ2-1; TRBD2 agrees at 10 bases. After removal of 3 bases from V and 8 bases from J, the junction contained 10 bases not matched to a gene. The V gene's germline CDR1 is SGHAT and CDR2 FQNNGV. This CDR3 contains 16 residues. CDR3 protein: CASSLGSSGRVDEQFF. CDR3 sequence (DNA): TGTGCCAGCAGCTTGGGGTCTAGCGGGAGAGTCGATGAGCAGTTCTTC.

This clone was observed at least ten times. This chain connects TRBV28 to TRBJ2-5, with D perhaps being TRBD1 or TRBD2 (6 bases each). The CDR3 consists of 14 residues. Trimming pared 5 bases from V and 3 bases from J, leaving 13 bases between. Germline CDR1 and CDR2: MDHEN and SYDVKM. The CDR3 protein is CASSPLEGEETQYF. The CDR3 DNA sequence: TGTGCCAGCAGTCCCTTGGAGGGGGAAGAGACCCAGTACTTC.

This clone was observed a single time. The CDR3 region has the DNA TGTGCCAGCAGCTTGGAGGGGGGCCCCCAAGAGACCCAGTACTTC. Translation gives CASSLEGGPQETQYF. The chain recombines TRBV5-4 with TRBJ2-5, with D tentatively TRBD1 or TRBD2 (6 bases each). CDR1 SGHNT and CDR2 YYREEE come from the germline V gene (reference sequence). The CDR3 length is 15 residues. Trimming shortened V by 0 bases and J by 1 base, and 10 bases separated the two germline ends.

The CDR3 loop reads CASSLGTGLYEQYF. In DNA form, the CDR3 reads TGTGCCAGCAGCTTGGGGACAGGGCTCTACGAGCAGTACTTC. The chain uses TRBV5-4 and TRBJ2-7, with 8 bases that match TRBD1. The CDR3 totals 14 residues. The trim removed 0 bases at V and 3 bases at J, leaving 2 bases unmatched. Germline lookup yields CDR1 SGHNT and CDR2 YYREEE (reference sequence).